These 32 T cell receptor beta chains were sequenced from one sample in a study of spatial heterogeneity in lung cancer. Time point here: sample taken at primary tumor resection. The sequenced material consisted of unsorted whole RNA from tumor, nontumor lung or frozen PBMC. A single record per CDR3 protein comes from TCRdb applying MiXCR to the 5' RACE reads. The profile shows 30,000 to 50,000 distinct CDR3 sequences, under 6.5% of them singletons. The material was PBMCs, obtained at surgery. These receptors came from a male donor with early-stage non-small cell lung cancer.

The rearrangement joins TRBV9 to TRBJ2-2; a possible D gene is TRBD2 (5 bases). V gave up 4 bases and J gave up 5 bases, with 12 bases separating them. The germline gives CDR1 SGDLS, CDR2 YYNGEE. The CDR3 extends over 14 amino acids. The CDR3 protein is CASSSLVATGELFF. For the CDR3, the DNA is TGTGCCAGCAGCTCACTAGTAGCTACCGGGGAGCTGTTTTTT.

There are many counts of this clonotype. V gene TRBV28 combines with J gene TRBJ2-2, with TRBD1 matching 8 bases. Looked up from germline, CDR1 is MDHEN and CDR2 is SYDVKM. The V segment lost 6 bases and the J segment 3 bases; nucleotides outside the gene matches: 6. The CDR3 consists of 15 residues. CDR3 in DNA: TGTGCCAGCAGAAATGGACAGGGAGACACCGGGGAGCTGTTTTTT. This sequence encodes CASRNGQGDTGELFF.

The genes are TRBV20-1 and TRBJ2-1; D is possibly TRBD2 (6 bases). Germline lookup yields CDR1 DFQATT and CDR2 SNEGSKA (reference sequence). This CDR3 has 15 amino acids. Trimming left V 1 base short and J 5 bases short, with 15 bases between. This CDR3 is CSARVRRESNNEQFF. The CDR3 DNA reads TGCAGTGCTAGAGTGAGGAGGGAATCCAACAATGAGCAGTTCTTC.

This clonotype was recorded at least ten times. The chain joins TRBV29-1 to TRBJ1-2; D might be TRBD1 (5 bases). V was cut by 1 base and J by 2 bases, with 14 bases left in between. The CDR3 spans 15 residues. CDR1 and CDR2 (germline): SQVTM, ANQGSEA. In DNA form, the CDR3 reads TGCAGCGTTGAAGTGGAAAGGGGCGGAAACTATGGCTACACCTTC. It codes for CSVEVERGGNYGYTF.

This clonotype appeared a few times. V usage is TRBV19 and J usage is TRBJ2-6, with unresolved D. This CDR3 has 16 residues. Germline CDR1 and CDR2: LNHDA and SQIVND (reference sequence). V dropped 5 bases and J dropped 1 base, with 12 bases sitting between them. The CDR3 region has the DNA TGTGCCAGTAGTCCTTGGATGGGGTCTGGGGCCAACGTCCTGACTTTC. It translates to CASSPWMGSGANVLTF.

This clonotype has a count of ten or more. The chain uses TRBV5-1 and TRBJ2-6, with D unclear. Germline-derived CDR1 and CDR2 are SGHRS and YFSETQ. The V end was cut by 3 bases, the J end by 4 bases, with 23 bases between. The CDR3 runs 19 residues. The CDR3, as DNA: TGCGCCAGCAGCTATCCTCCCCGAGTTAGTCGATGGGGGGCCAACGTCCTGACTTTC. It translates to CASSYPPRVSRWGANVLTF.

This clonotype has a count of ten or more. The J gene is TRBJ1-5, the V gene TRBV28; D not certain. V was cut by 2 bases and J by 3 bases, with 2 bases left in between. The CDR3 has 12 residues. Germline V CDR1 and CDR2: MDHEN, SYDVKM. CDR3 sequence (DNA): TGTGCCAGCAGTTTAGACAATCAGCCCCAGCATTTT. It codes for CASSLDNQPQHF.

This clonotype was found many times. This sequence joins TRBV19 and TRBJ2-7; 11 bases align to TRBD1. Per germline, CDR1 LNHDA and CDR2 SQIVND (reference sequence). Unmatched junction bases numbered 8, after V lost 6 bases and J lost 4 bases. This CDR3 is built from 15 residues. Written as DNA, the CDR3 is TGTGCCAGTAGCAACCGGGACAGGGGGGCGTACGAGCAGTACTTC. This encodes CASSNRDRGAYEQYF.

This clonotype was counted at least ten times. The chain carries TRBV18 and TRBJ2-7; the match to TRBD1 covers 9 bases. V lost 2 bases and J lost 7; bases outside the gene matches: 9. This CDR3 is 15 amino acids long. Germline CDR1 and CDR2: KGHSH and LQKENI. CDR3 bases: TGTGCCAGCTCACCATCCCGGGACAGGGCCTTGGAGCAGTACTTC. It specifies CASSPSRDRALEQYF.

This clonotype was seen at least ten times. The chain employs TRBV10-3 and TRBJ1-5, with 7 bases that match TRBD1. V lost 3 bases to trimming and J lost 4 bases; unmatched junction nucleotides: 15. Germline lookup yields CDR1 ENHRY and CDR2 SYGVKD. This CDR3 contains 18 residues. CDR3 DNA: TGTGCCATCAGTGATACAGGGGTGTCCCGAATAACGAATCAGCCCCAGCATTTT. Residues: CAISDTGVSRITNQPQHF.

This clonotype was seen many times. The J gene is TRBJ2-1, the V gene TRBV12-3 or TRBV12-4; D gene uncertain. The V end was cut by 1 base, the J end by 4 bases, with 8 bases between. The CDR3 is 14 residues long. The CDR3 loop reads CASSLESVYNEQFF. As DNA, the CDR3 is TGTGCCAGCAGTTTAGAATCCGTTTACAATGAGCAGTTCTTC.

This clonotype was observed many times. J is TRBJ1-4 and V is TRBV5-1; a possible D gene is TRBD1 (5 bases). The CDR3 is 13 amino acids. The V end was cut by 3 bases, the J end by 11 bases, with 14 bases between. Germline lookup yields CDR1 SGHRS and CDR2 YFSETQ. In nucleotides, the CDR3 is TGCGCCAGCAGCTGGGGGACGGAGGGTAAACTGTTTTTT. This codes for CASSWGTEGKLFF.

The rearrangement uses TRBV7-9 and TRBJ1-4; D gene unclear. The germline V gene has CDR1 SEHNR and CDR2 FQNEAQ (reference sequence). The CDR3 runs to 16 residues. Trimming took off 2 bases at V and 4 bases at J, with 14 bases between the two ends. This CDR3 reads CASSLIDWQFNEKLFF. In DNA, the CDR3 is TGTGCCAGCAGCTTAATTGACTGGCAGTTTAATGAAAAACTGTTTTTT.

The chain recombines TRBV11-2 with TRBJ2-3; D possibly corresponds to TRBD2 (5 bases). The germline gives CDR1 SGHAT, CDR2 FQNNGV. The CDR3 runs 14 residues. V dropped 5 bases and J dropped 3 bases, with 12 bases sitting between them. CDR3 residues: CASSTRVRTDTQYF. The CDR3 nucleotides are TGTGCCAGCAGCACGCGGGTCCGTACAGATACGCAGTATTTT.

The rearrangement links TRBV5-6 to TRBJ1-1; 8 bases fit TRBD1. The CDR3 has 15 residues. Germline V CDR1 and CDR2: SGHDT, YYEEEE. The V segment lost 3 bases and the J segment 7 bases; nucleotides outside the gene matches: 11. The CDR3 region is CASSSTGQGMGEAFF. The CDR3 nucleotides read TGTGCCAGCAGCTCCACCGGACAGGGCATGGGTGAAGCTTTCTTT.

This clonotype was recorded at least ten times. This rearrangement joins TRBV2 to TRBJ1-5, with D perhaps matching TRBD1 (5 bases). Per the germline V gene, CDR1 is SNHLY and CDR2 is FYNNEI. Trimming shortened V by 3 bases and J by 7 bases, and 13 bases separated the two germline ends. The CDR3 extends over 14 amino acids. This CDR3 is CASSDRGLGQPQHF. In DNA, the CDR3 is TGTGCCAGCAGTGATAGGGGCCTAGGGCAGCCCCAGCATTTT. Supplemented by reference TRBV2 and TRBJ1-5, the full variable domain reads EPEVTQTPSHQVTQMGQEVILRCVPISNHLYFYWYRQILGQKVEFLVSFYNNEISEKSEIFDDQFSVERPDGSNFTLKIRSTKLEDSAMYFCASSDRGLGQPQHFGDGTRLSIL.

This clonotype was counted ten times or more. The V gene is TRBV12-3 or TRBV12-4, the J gene TRBJ1-3; D remains unclear. V was shortened by 3 bases and J by 2 bases, with 14 bases between the two germline ends. The CDR3 has 16 amino acids. The CDR3 here is CASSLGSPGTGNTIYF. The CDR3 DNA sequence: TGTGCCAGCAGTTTGGGCAGCCCCGGGACTGGAAACACCATATATTTT.

Many counts were recorded for this clonotype. This chain uses TRBV12-3 or TRBV12-4 with TRBJ2-7, with D maybe TRBD1 (5 bases). The CDR3 spans 13 residues. V lost 8 bases to trimming and J lost 7 bases, with 18 bases between them. The CDR3 bases are TGTGCCAGCGGTATCAGGGAATCGCGGGAGCAGTACTTC. Protein product: CASGIRESREQYF.

This clonotype was found many times. The V call is TRBV5-1, the J call TRBJ2-3; 7 nucleotides agree with TRBD2. After removal of 4 bases from V and 3 bases from J, the junction contained 5 bases not matched to a gene. The CDR3 is 14 amino acids. The germline V gene has CDR1 SGHRS and CDR2 YFSETQ. The CDR3 DNA follows: TGCGCCAGCAGCCCGGGCGGGGGAACAGATACGCAGTATTTT. It codes for CASSPGGGTDTQYF.

This clonotype qualifies as medium-sized. The chain joins TRBV6-2 or TRBV6-3 to TRBJ1-1, with D uncertain. The CDR3 consists of 15 residues. Between the trimmed V and J ends, which lost 5 bases and 0 bases, there was a span of 13 bases. Germline CDR1 reads MNHEY; CDR2 reads SVGEGT. CDR3 bases: TGTGCCAGCAGTACCCTAACAACGATGAACACTGAAGCTTTCTTT. Translation gives CASSTLTTMNTEAFF.

V and J are TRBV28 and TRBJ2-4; D may be TRBD1 (6 bases). V dropped 3 bases and J dropped 0 bases, with 15 bases sitting between them. CDR1 is MDHEN, CDR2 SYDVKM, per germline. This CDR3 has 17 residues. CDR3 DNA sequence: TGTGCCAGCAGTTTTGACAGGTTATTTGAAGCCAAAAACATTCAGTACTTC. Amino acid sequence: CASSFDRLFEAKNIQYF.

This clonotype was found many times. The chain couples TRBV20-1 to TRBJ1-5; D gene uncertain. The CDR3 has 13 residues. From germline, CDR1 is DFQATT and CDR2 SNEGSKA (reference sequence). Trimming took off 3 bases at V and 4 bases at J, with 10 bases between the two ends. The DNA of the CDR3 is TGCAGTGCTAGTACGTATGGAAATCAGCCCCAGCATTTT. Amino acid sequence: CSASTYGNQPQHF.

This clonotype occurred many times. Here the CDR3 reads CASTSGTGANQPQHF. CDR3 in DNA: TGTGCCAGCACTTCCGGGACAGGGGCCAACCAGCCCCAGCATTTT. V and J are TRBV6-2 or TRBV6-3 and TRBJ1-5; 10 nucleotides match TRBD1. The junction had 10 bases not matched to a gene; V was cut back by 7 bases and J by 7 bases. The length of the CDR3 is 15 residues. The V gene's germline CDR1 is MNHEY and CDR2 SVGEGT.

This clonotype was seen only a few times. The chain is built from TRBV9 and TRBJ2-3; perhaps TRBD1 as D (6 bases). Germline loops: CDR1 SGDLS, CDR2 YYNGEE. The CDR3 consists of 14 residues. Trimming took 1 base from V and 5 from J, leaving 11 bases between them. The CDR3 DNA sequence: TGTGCCAGCAGCGTAACCCAGGGGAGAGATACGCAGTATTTT. Its translation: CASSVTQGRDTQYF.

This clonotype was seen many times. CDR3 DNA sequence: TGCGCCAGCAGCCGGACTAGCGCCCCCCAAGAGACCCAGTACTTC. This encodes CASSRTSAPQETQYF. The J gene is TRBJ2-5, the V gene TRBV4-1; 9 positions match TRBD2. Trimming removed 4 bases from V and 1 base from J; junction bases left unmatched: 4. The CDR3 totals 15 residues. Per germline, CDR1 MGHRA and CDR2 YSYEKL.

The chain employs TRBV19 and TRBJ1-5; no definite D call. This CDR3 comprises 15 residues. Germline loops: CDR1 LNHDA, CDR2 SQIVND (reference sequence). Trimming removed 7 bases from V and 9 bases from J, with 22 bases in between. The CDR3 DNA is TGTGCCAGTAAAATGGGCCATTTAGACTCTTGGCCCCAGCATTTT. This translates into CASKMGHLDSWPQHF.

V and J are TRBV7-2 and TRBJ2-3; no reliable D call. V was trimmed by 5 bases and J by 4 bases, leaving 10 bases between them. The CDR3 sequence is 13 residues long. Germline V gene data show CDR1 as SGHTA and CDR2 as FQGNSA. The CDR3 DNA follows: TGTGCCAGCAGCACCCAATGGGCAGATACGCAGTATTTT. Its protein is CASSTQWADTQYF.

DNA for the CDR3: TGCAGTGCTAGTAGTTCTGGCAGCTCTAACTATGGCTACACCTTC. This sequence encodes CSASSSGSSNYGYTF. The chain is built from TRBV20-1 and TRBJ1-2; D not certain. The CDR3 is made up of 15 amino acids. Trimming took off 3 bases at V and 0 bases at J, with 14 bases between the two ends. Germline V gives CDR1 DFQATT, CDR2 SNEGSKA (reference sequence).

The table lists this clonotype with many counts. The chain is built from TRBV11-2 and TRBJ2-1, with D tentatively TRBD2 (6 bases). Deletions cut 1 base from V and 8 bases from J, with 9 bases between. The length of the CDR3 is 13 residues. Germline CDR1 is SGHAT and CDR2 is FQNNGV. CDR3 bases: TGTGCCAGCAGCTTAGGAGGGGAGGATGAGCAGTTCTTC. Amino acids: CASSLGGEDEQFF.

This clonotype has at least ten counts. This chain links TRBV7-2 with TRBJ1-3, with 8 bases that match TRBD1. In germline, CDR1 is SGHTA, CDR2 FQGNSA. The CDR3 extends over 13 amino acids. Germline trimming cut 0 bases from V and 10 bases from J; bases unmatched to any gene: 2. CDR3 sequence reads: CASSLADRATIYF. In DNA form, the CDR3 reads TGTGCCAGCAGCTTAGCGGACAGGGCGACCATATATTTT.

Ten or more counts support this clonotype. This rearrangement joins TRBV28 to TRBJ2-3; the D gene is possibly TRBD2 (6 bases). CDR1 MDHEN and CDR2 SYDVKM come from the germline V gene. The CDR3 spans 13 residues. V shed 8 bases and J shed 6 bases, with 15 bases lying between them. The CDR3 spells CASGGTLEDTQYF. The CDR3, as DNA: TGTGCCAGCGGAGGGACTTTGGAGGATACGCAGTATTTT. Using reference TRBV28 and TRBJ2-3 for the parts outside the CDR3, the full variable domain is DVKVTQSSRYLVKRTGEKVFLECVQDMDHENMFWYRQDPGLGLRLIYFSYDVKMKEKGDIPEGYSVSREKKERFSLILESASTNQTSMYLCASGGTLEDTQYFGPGTRLTVL.

At least ten counts were recorded for this clonotype. This CDR3 is CASSHTGTGNEQFF. The CDR3 bases are TGTGCCAGCAGTCATACCGGGACAGGGAATGAGCAGTTCTTC. The rearrangement joins TRBV12-3 or TRBV12-4 to TRBJ2-1; 9 bases agree with TRBD1. V lost 5 bases to trimming and J lost 7 bases; unmatched junction nucleotides: 6. The CDR3 is 14 residues long.